This TCR beta chain comes out of a study of immune evolution from preneoplasia to lung adenocarcinoma. Across the study: HLA loss of heterozygosity: roughly 6.6% AIS, around 16% MIA, about 32% ADC, none AAH. Findings and limits, study-wide: Top clone frequencies peaked in normal lung, apparently declining through invasive adenocarcinoma. T cell clonality was higher in KRAS-mutant than EGFR-mutant or wild-type nodules.

As for this clone: The antigen remains undetermined.

The assay was immunoSEQ multiplex PCR, and TCRdb's table has in-frame clones only and misses some. The table has about 3,400 clones, about 81% seen once. Macro-dissection enriched premalignant or tumor cells before nucleic acid extraction. Sequenced input: FFPE lung adenocarcinoma in situ tissue. The receptor was derived from a person aged 55-80 years with lung adenocarcinoma.

The CDR3 bases are TGTGCCAGCAGTAAGTACAGGGGGCTGTACGAGCAGTACTTC. As protein: CASSKYRGLYEQYF. This rearrangement joins TRBV2 to TRBJ2-7; TRBD1 matches 9 bases. This CDR3 has 14 amino acids. V shed 5 bases, J shed 4 bases, and the junction held 6 bases outside the gene matches. Germline-derived CDR1 and CDR2 are SNHLY and FYNNEI.